A single sample is the source of the 24 T cell receptor beta chains below, sequenced in a study of shared T cell receptors in the human thymus. Using immunoSEQ multiplex PCR, the repertoire was profiled, and TCRdb retains in-frame clones only, with some absent. The sample lists roughly 660,000 clones, around nine tenths occurring once. A further study also used this sample, focusing on human thymus T cells.

What was sequenced was thymocytes. All receptors derive from a boy under two years old with a congenital heart defect.

V usage is TRBV27 and J usage is TRBJ2-7; D possibly corresponds to TRBD2 (7 bases). Germline V gives CDR1 MNHEY, CDR2 SMNVEV (reference sequence). V lost 6 bases and J lost 3, with 15 bases in between. This CDR3 spans 14 amino acids. The CDR3 is CASSMGGPGYEQYF. The CDR3 DNA reads as TGTGCCAGCAGCATGGGGGGGCCGGGCTACGAGCAGTACTTC.

The chain couples TRBV30 to TRBJ2-7; the match to TRBD2 covers 9 bases. Germline assignment: CDR1 GTSNPN and CDR2 SVGIG (reference sequence). J lost 3 bases, V lost 3 bases, and 3 bases had no gene match. The CDR3 length is 13 residues. The DNA of the CDR3 is TGTGCCTGGAGGACTAGCGGCCTCTACGAGCAGTACTTC. This codes for CAWRTSGLYEQYF.

This chain links TRBV30 with TRBJ2-4, with 8 bases aligning to TRBD2. V was clipped by 1 base and J by 0 bases; unmatched bases: 5. This CDR3 is 16 amino acids long. CDR1 and CDR2 from the germline V gene are GTSNPN and SVGIG (reference sequence). The CDR3 DNA follows: TGTGCCTGGAGTGCCCGGCTAGCGGGAGCCAAAAACATTCAGTACTTC. It is translated as CAWSARLAGAKNIQYF.

This chain connects TRBV25-1 to TRBJ1-1; D gene ambiguous. The germline V and J ends were trimmed by 4 bases and 1 base, with 7 bases remaining between them. This CDR3 is 13 amino acids long. Per the germline V gene, CDR1 is MGHDK and CDR2 is SYGVNS. CDR3 in DNA: TGTGCCAGCAGTGGAGCACGGAACACTGAAGCTTTCTTT. Its translation is CASSGARNTEAFF.

This clone was recorded only once. The chain combines TRBV5-5 with TRBJ2-1, with 8 bases lining up with TRBD1. This CDR3 region has 15 residues. Germline V gene lookup returns CDR1 SGHKS and CDR2 YYEKEE (reference sequence). V shed 6 bases, J shed 9 bases, and the junction held 14 bases outside the gene matches. The CDR3 sequence: CASTGAGGFNGEQFF. The CDR3 nucleotides read TGTGCCAGCACGGGTGCAGGGGGCTTTAACGGTGAGCAGTTCTTC.

This clone appeared once. The chain joins TRBV9 to TRBJ2-3; 9 nucleotides line up with TRBD2. The CDR3 is 15 amino acids. Losses at the gene ends were 1 base for V and 4 bases for J; bases not matched to a gene: 4. Germline V lookup: CDR1 SGDLS, CDR2 YYNGEE. Written as DNA, the CDR3 is TGTGCCAGCAGCGTAAGAGTAGCGGGAGCAGATACGCAGTATTTT. Amino acid sequence: CASSVRVAGADTQYF.

The chain recombines TRBV7-9 with TRBJ2-1; 10 bases are a match to TRBD1. The J segment lost 0 bases and the V segment lost 6 bases, leaving 11 bases of the junction unmatched. From germline, CDR1 is SEHNR and CDR2 FQNEAQ (reference sequence). The length of the CDR3 is 18 residues. CDR3 sequence reads: CASSSPGQGFSSYNEQFF. In DNA, the CDR3 is TGTGCCAGCAGTTCTCCGGGACAGGGGTTCAGCTCCTACAATGAGCAGTTCTTC.

The V gene is TRBV5-6, the J gene TRBJ2-7; D may be TRBD1 (6 bases). The germline V gene encodes CDR1 SGHDT and CDR2 YYEEEE. Trimming pared 4 bases from V and 3 bases from J, leaving 11 bases between. The CDR3 sequence is 13 residues long. As DNA, the CDR3 is TGTGCCAGCAGCCGACAGGCTCACTACGAGCAGTACTTC. It yields the protein CASSRQAHYEQYF. Variable domain in full (rest from reference TRBV5-6 and TRBJ2-7): DAGVTQSPTHLIKTRGQQVTLRCSPKSGHDTVSWYQQALGQGPQFIFQYYEEEERQRGNFPDRFSGHQFPNYSSELNVNALLLGDSALYLCASSRQAHYEQYFGPGTRLTVT.

The V call is TRBV10-1, the J call TRBJ2-5, with D maybe TRBD1 (5 bases). The germline V gene has CDR1 WNHNN and CDR2 SYGVQD (reference sequence). Trimming removed 0 bases at V and 9 bases at J, with 14 bases between. The CDR3 has 14 amino acids. The CDR3 DNA is TGCGCCAGCAGTGAGTCTGGCAGGGAAGAAGCCCAGTACTTC. It codes for CASSESGREEAQYF.

V is TRBV28 and J is TRBJ2-7; 9 bases fit TRBD2. This CDR3 contains 19 residues. The germline gives CDR1 MDHEN, CDR2 SYDVKM. V trimming: 6 bases; J trimming: 2 bases; junction bases outside the gene matches: 20. The CDR3: CASSPRSPAGGSAPYEQYF. The CDR3 coding sequence is TGTGCCAGCAGCCCAAGGAGTCCAGCGGGAGGATCGGCGCCCTACGAGCAGTACTTC.

This chain links TRBV30 with TRBJ2-1; D remains ambiguous. The CDR3 has 16 residues. Germline V gene data show CDR1 as GTSNPN and CDR2 as SVGIG (reference sequence). V was clipped by 0 bases and J by 0 bases, with 12 bases between them. CDR3 sequence reads: CAWSVQAISSYNEQFF. Here the CDR3 DNA reads TGTGCCTGGAGTGTACAAGCGATCAGCTCCTACAATGAGCAGTTCTTC. The variable domain in full, with the rest retrieved from reference TRBV30 and TRBJ2-1, is SQTIHQWPATLVQPVGSPLSLECTVEGTSNPNLYWYRQAAGRGLQLLFYSVGIGQISSEVPQNLSASRPQDRQFILSSKKLLLSDSGFYLCAWSVQAISSYNEQFFGPGTRLTVL.

The J gene is TRBJ2-7, the V gene TRBV28, with 13 bases fitting TRBD2. Germline lookup yields CDR1 MDHEN and CDR2 SYDVKM. With 4 bases clipped from V and 2 bases from J, the junction kept 5 bases outside the gene matches. CDR3 length: 16 amino acids. The chain's CDR3 is CASSSRTSGSPYEQYF. The DNA of the CDR3 is TGTGCCAGCAGTTCAAGGACTAGCGGGAGTCCCTACGAGCAGTACTTC.

In DNA, the CDR3 is TGTGCCATCAGGCCTGCCGGGACTAGCGGGAGAGGGAATGAGCAGTTCTTC. Its protein is CAIRPAGTSGRGNEQFF. V usage is TRBV10-3 and J usage is TRBJ2-1; 14 bases line up with TRBD2. The CDR3 totals 17 residues. Germline CDR1 is ENHRY and CDR2 is SYGVKD. V was pared by 6 bases and J by 7 bases, with 11 bases of the junction left unmatched.

This chain connects TRBV4-1 to TRBJ2-3; 10 bases agree with TRBD2. This CDR3 comprises 16 residues. V trimming: 2 bases; J trimming: 3 bases; junction bases outside the gene matches: 5. Looked up from germline, CDR1 is MGHRA and CDR2 is YSYEKL. DNA for the CDR3: TGCGCCAGCAGCCAAACCGGGACTAGCGAAACAGATACGCAGTATTTT. The encoded protein is CASSQTGTSETDTQYF.

The rearrangement links TRBV6-5 to TRBJ2-7; no reliable D call. The V end was cut by 6 bases, the J end by 0 bases, with 15 bases between. CDR3 length equals 15 residues. CDR1 is MNHEY, CDR2 SVGAGI, per germline. CDR3 sequence (DNA): TGTGCCAGCAGCCACCTAAGCGCCAGCTCCTACGAGCAGTACTTC. Translated, it gives CASSHLSASSYEQYF.

This sequence joins TRBV5-5 and TRBJ2-1, with D perhaps TRBD2 (7 bases). This CDR3 has 15 amino acids. CDR1 and CDR2 from the germline V gene are SGHKS and YYEKEE (reference sequence). Deletions cut 4 bases from V and 8 bases from J, with 19 bases between. Here the CDR3 DNA reads TGTGCCAGCAGCCCAAGGCGGGGGCTAGTGGATGAGCAGTTCTTC. Amino acid sequence: CASSPRRGLVDEQFF.

This sequence joins TRBV7-9 and TRBJ2-7; the D is unclear. CDR1 and CDR2 from the germline V gene are SEHNR and FQNEAQ (reference sequence). Trimming left V 1 base short and J 2 bases short, with 12 bases between. The CDR3 contains 15 residues. CDR3 protein: CASSLDRGAPYEQYF. CDR3 DNA sequence: TGTGCCAGCAGCTTAGATCGCGGAGCCCCCTACGAGCAGTACTTC.

The rearrangement uses TRBV14 and TRBJ2-7, with TRBD2 identical over 11 bases. This CDR3 is built from 16 residues. V shed 4 bases, J shed 4 bases, and the junction held 9 bases outside the gene matches. Germline assignment: CDR1 SGHDN and CDR2 FVKESK. The CDR3 DNA is TGTGCCAGCAGCCTTGGGACTAGCGGACGTTCATACGAGCAGTACTTC. This codes for CASSLGTSGRSYEQYF.

The V gene is TRBV5-1, the J gene TRBJ2-1; 9 bases are a match to TRBD1. V was pared by 4 bases and J by 8 bases, with 13 bases of the junction left unmatched. Germline loops: CDR1 SGHRS, CDR2 YFSETQ. The CDR3 is made up of 16 amino acids. CDR3 region: CASSRDRANRWDEQFF. The CDR3 DNA sequence: TGCGCCAGCAGCCGGGACAGGGCGAATCGATGGGATGAGCAGTTCTTC.

The count of this clone is one. This chain connects TRBV6-1 to TRBJ2-2; 7 bases are shared with TRBD2. Germline CDR1 reads MNHNS; CDR2 reads SASEGT. The V and J ends lost 3 bases and 9 bases, in that order; junction bases with no gene match: 16. The CDR3 runs 17 residues. The CDR3 is CASSDPPSGPGARELFF. For the CDR3, the DNA is TGTGCCAGCAGTGATCCCCCTAGCGGACCTGGGGCCCGGGAGCTGTTTTTT.

The chain recombines TRBV27 with TRBJ2-3, with TRBD2 identical over 14 bases. Germline V gives CDR1 MNHEY, CDR2 SMNVEV (reference sequence). V was pared by 6 bases and J by 0 bases, with 11 bases of the junction left unmatched. The CDR3 spans 19 residues. The DNA for the CDR3 is TGTGCCAGCAGGGGGGGCGGGACTAGCGGGAGTGGGAGCACAGATACGCAGTATTTT. This codes for CASRGGGTSGSGSTDTQYF.

The rearrangement links TRBV5-1 to TRBJ2-3, with TRBD2 identical over 13 bases. With 5 bases clipped from V and 6 bases from J, the junction kept 9 bases outside the gene matches. In germline, CDR1 is SGHRS, CDR2 YFSETQ. The CDR3 totals 16 residues. CDR3: CASSTSGRAQGDTQYF. CDR3 DNA: TGCGCCAGCAGTACTAGCGGGAGGGCCCAAGGGGATACGCAGTATTTT.

The gene calls are TRBV5-4 and TRBJ2-1; 9 bases line up with TRBD2. V shed 3 bases and J 7 bases; nucleotides not matched to a gene: 8. Germline V gene data show CDR1 as SGHNT and CDR2 as YYREEE (reference sequence). This CDR3 region has 15 residues. The CDR3 region is CASSSIAGESNEQFF. As DNA, the CDR3 is TGTGCCAGCAGCTCCATAGCGGGAGAGTCAAATGAGCAGTTCTTC.

This chain joins TRBV12-5 and TRBJ1-1; a weak D match, TRBD1 (5 bases). V gave up 5 bases and J gave up 0 bases, with 7 bases separating them. This CDR3 has 13 residues. Looked up from germline, CDR1 is LGHNT and CDR2 is FRNRAP. The CDR3 region is CASGQGLNTEAFF. DNA for the CDR3: TGTGCTAGTGGTCAGGGCCTGAACACTGAAGCTTTCTTT.